This TCR beta chain was sequenced during a study of blood T cell repertoires in COVID-19. Study at large: The United States, Italy and Spain supplied acute and convalescent COVID-19 samples. T cells, B-cell-depleted T cells, or PBMCs supplied cDNA or gDNA.

How the authors handled the data: Estimation of nucleated cell counts was performed using reference gene primer amplification. TCRdb's copy holds only in-frame clones and misses some; the assay was immunoSEQ multiplex PCR. V and J calls and clone size are as listed in that table; D and trimming were resolved from the DNA. The sample includes about 57,000 clones, about 81% of them seen just once. CDR1 is KGHSH, CDR2 LQKENI, per germline. The CDR3 spans 14 residues. With V trimmed by 3 bases and J by 6 bases, 4 bases remained unmatched. The genes are TRBV18 and TRBJ2-1; 8 nucleotides align to TRBD2. Sample: peripheral blood. The sequence derives from a woman aged 55-69 years with acute or convalescent COVID-19. As DNA, the CDR3 is TGTGCCAGCTCACCGGGACTAGAGGCCAATGAGCAGTTCTTC. This encodes CASSPGLEANEQFF.